Listed here is a single TCR beta chain. It lacks a known antigen. It has no much larger one-base neighbor in the sample; base qualities were not kept. Donors were about 36 systemically healthy Caucasian individuals from Russia aged roughly 6 to 100 years. Each donor gave 8 to 10 milliliters of peripheral blood, drawn into EDTA-treated Vacutainer tubes. Ficoll-Paque density-gradient centrifugation was used to isolate PBMCs, with at least 6.5 million obtained per sample. Trizol reagent was used to extract total RNA from PBMCs, with at least 6 micrograms per sample. For every donor, flow cytometry on a PBMC aliquot measured the percentage of naive CD45RAhigh/CD27high T cells. From cysteine to phenylalanine, the CDR3 is 17 amino acids long. CDR3 DNA only is kept here, 51 bases in frame from base 1. Sequences LNHNV (CDR1) and YYDKDF (CDR2) are obtained from the germline V gene (reference sequence). For this chain, trimming is 0 bases at the V end and 10 bases at the J end, and the number of junction bases without a gene match is 12.

The sample belongs to a study of blood T cells in healthy people across ages (dated by TCRdb to between 2015 and 2017). In the study overall: Template switching captured roughly one uniquely barcoded TCR beta cDNA molecule per two T cells in model experiments. To track age-related changes in TCR beta repertoire diversity, the study relied on deep sequencing normalized with unique cDNA molecular identifiers. The donors were split into four age groups: young (average around 17 years), middle-aged (over 35), aged (approximately 59) and long-lived (roughly 77). To avoid experimental bias, donors of different ages were randomly spread across the sequencing lanes. The study analyzed two additional independent replicas of 1 million unique cDNA reads from the same blood draw for two donors, one aged 18 to 30 and one aged 80 or older.

Study-level results and caveats: Observed TCR beta diversity correlated strongly with the percentage of naive T cells measured by flow cytometry. Because donor CMV infection status was unknown, age-related changes in expanded clonotypes were potentially confounded. Because profiling used bulk unsorted PBMCs, naive and antigen-experienced compartments could not be compared conclusively. As age increased, observed TCR beta diversity per million T cells dropped in a roughly linear way, and a significant reduction was already evident by age 40. Compared with the aged group, the long-lived group had more naive CD4+ T cells, fewer expanded clones and increased TCR diversity, suggesting age selection. Estimates of total diversity from one million sequenced T cells were regarded as lower bounds and underestimates.

Libraries were prepared through 5' RACE. Sequencing was performed on an Illumina HiSeq 2500. The second PCR ran for about 6 to 11 cycles and used a J-beta primer mix along with a sample-barcoded 5' primer. A template-switch 5' adaptor carrying 12 random nucleotides introduced a unique molecular identifier onto each TCR beta cDNA molecule. Each sample yielded at least 3 million CDR3-containing paired-end reads. First-strand cDNA synthesis was performed from all RNA using the Mint cDNA synthesis kit, with priming by a TRBC-specific oligonucleotide. Following uracil-DNA glycosylase treatment, a first 18-cycle PCR with universal primers M1SS and BC2_uni_R was performed on all cDNA. As for how the authors treated the data: Each sample was normalized by randomly selecting 1 million high-quality reads, each carrying a distinct molecular identifier. Reads with shared molecular identifiers were discarded instead of being binned into consensus sequences. MiTCR, run with a Q25 quality threshold and the strictest error-elimination algorithm, handled CDR3 identification, clonotype clustering and error correction. Lower-bound total TCR beta diversity was estimated with a nonparametric unseen species model using Euler transformation. In TCRdb, the public reads were trimmed at Q25 with fastp and aligned with MiXCR, with productive beta chains retained. All rows with the same CDR3 protein become a single entry with the most common DNA and genes. TCRdb's processing, not the authors' own work, is the source of the V and J calls. The sample table holds hundreds of thousands of distinct CDR3 sequences, of which roughly 21% were seen once. Of the sample, approximately 3.6% is held by the ten largest clones.

The chain joins TRBV15 to TRBJ2-1, and 10 junction bases match TRBD1. Sequenced input: blood. This TCR was recovered from an older man in good health. CDR3 reads: CATSRETGTGVRVEQFF. The DNA sequence is TGTGCCACCAGCAGAGAAACGGGGACAGGGGTAAGGGTAGAGCAGTTCTTC.